This T cell receptor beta chain emerged from a study of cytomegalovirus exposure and HLA in healthy donors. General observations from the study: A later analysis linked a missense variant in DCLRE1C to the trimming of TCR beta V and J genes. In vitro testing confirmed a few CMV-associated chains as specific for CMV antigens. The likely explanation for a cluster of highly shared sequence variants was sequencing artifact. Exclusion applied to some V segments, including TRBV6-2 and TRBV6-3, as they were indistinguishable.

V was cut by 4 bases and J by 0 bases, with 16 bases left in between. Germline-derived CDR1 and CDR2 are SEHNR and FQNEAQ (reference sequence). There are 16 residues in the CDR3. With respect to this clone: Its antigen is still unknown.

Primers: 60 Vbeta forward and 13 Jbeta reverse. The assay was immunoSEQ multiplex PCR, and TCRdb's table has in-frame clones only and misses some. The profile shows under 200,000 clones, 68% of them singletons. V gene TRBV7-9 combines with J gene TRBJ2-7; D may be TRBD1 (6 bases). Sequencing used PBMCs. The sequence derives from a man over 45 in good health and CMV-seronegative. CDR3 residues: CASSWQGSLSSYEQYF. The CDR3 nucleotides are TGTGCCAGCAGCTGGCAGGGGTCTTTAAGCTCCTACGAGCAGTACTTC. Based on the CDR3 plus reference TRBV7-9 and TRBJ2-7, the full variable domain is DTGVSQNPRHKITKRGQNVTFRCDPISEHNRLYWYRQTLGQGPEFLTYFQNEAQLEKSRLLSDRFSAERPKGSFSTLEIQRTEQGDSAMYLCASSWQGSLSSYEQYFGPGTRLTVT.